The present TCR beta chain was sequenced within a study of cytomegalovirus exposure and HLA in healthy donors. Produced via immunoSEQ multiplex PCR; TCRdb's table is partial and in-frame only. The table includes 100,000 to 150,000 clones, roughly 87% detected once. The germline V gene has CDR1 SGHRS and CDR2 YFSETQ. CDR3 length equals 14 residues. Trimming shortened V by 4 bases and J by 4 bases, and 14 bases separated the two germline ends. The sample consisted of PBMCs. The chain joins TRBV5-1 to TRBJ2-5; possible D gene TRBD2, 6 bases. The sequence came from a woman aged 18-29 years in good health and CMV-seronegative. The CDR3 bases are TGCGCCAGCAGCCTGCTCGGGGGTGCAGAGACCCAGTACTTC. Protein sequence: CASSLLGGAETQYF. Supplemented by reference TRBV5-1 and TRBJ2-5, the full variable domain reads KAGVTQTPRYLIKTRGQQVTLSCSPISGHRSVSWYQQTPGQGLQFLFEYFSETQRNKGNFPGRFSGRQFSNSRSEMNVSTLELGDSALYLCASSLLGGAETQYFGPGTRLLVL.